This record looks at one T cell receptor (beta chain) sequence and its context. Its antigen is currently unknown. This specimen comes from a study of beta chain features in type 1 diabetes. Study results and limitations: TCRB CDR3s were moderately but significantly shorter in Type 1 diabetes patients in all four CD4+ subsets.

Since all of the isolated RNA was reverse transcribed, expressed TCRB transcripts were what got sequenced. TCRdb keeps only in-frame clones here, not all; method: immunoSEQ multiplex PCR. The sample contains about 120,000 clones, around 15% of which appear only once. CDR1 and CDR2 from the germline V gene are SNHLY and FYNNEI. This CDR3 comprises 18 residues. Trimming took off 5 bases at V and 1 base at J, with 23 bases between the two ends. This sequence originates from a man between 18 and 35 years old with type 1 diabetes. The material sequenced was central memory CD4+ T cells from blood. The V and J genes are TRBV2 and TRBJ2-5; D ambiguous. The CDR3 protein is CASSPYLRSRRLQETQYF. The DNA for the CDR3 is TGTGCCAGCAGTCCCTACCTCCGGTCCAGGCGGCTCCAAGAGACCCAGTACTTC.